A single sample gave rise to the 30 T cell receptor beta chains below, sequenced in a study of response to subunit inactivated influenza vaccine. A single record per CDR3 protein comes from TCRdb applying MiXCR to the RT-PCR reads. The table records roughly 700,000 distinct CDR3 sequences, roughly 14% of them present only once. The source material was PBMCs from blood, sampled 12 days after vaccination. These receptors all come from a man aged 50-60 years who received an inactivated influenza vaccine.

The rearrangement links TRBV9 to TRBJ2-7, with D uncertain. Between the trimmed V and J ends, which lost 0 bases and 0 bases, there was a span of 7 bases. Per germline, CDR1 SGDLS and CDR2 YYNGEE. The CDR3 length is 14 residues. CDR3 amino acids: CASSVGLGSYEQYF. The CDR3 bases are TGTGCCAGCAGCGTAGGATTGGGCTCCTACGAGCAGTACTTC.

CDR3 loop: CATGRLGHGYTF. The CDR3 DNA reads TGTGCCACCGGCAGGTTGGGCCATGGCTACACCTTC. The chain is built from TRBV6-2 or TRBV6-3 and TRBJ1-2; D unresolved. Trimming shortened V by 10 bases and J by 6 bases, and 15 bases separated the two germline ends. Looked up from germline, CDR1 is MNHEY and CDR2 is SVGEGT. This CDR3 contains 12 residues.

The chain uses TRBV9 and TRBJ2-3; the match to TRBD1 covers 7 bases. With 5 bases clipped from V and 5 bases from J, the junction kept 11 bases outside the gene matches. This CDR3 region has 15 residues. Germline CDR1 and CDR2: SGDLS and YYNGEE. CDR3 coding DNA: TGTGCCAGCAGTTCAGACAGGGCAAGAAGAGATACGCAGTATTTT. Encoded protein: CASSSDRARRDTQYF.

The chain uses TRBV6-1 and TRBJ2-1, with TRBD2 matching over 8 bases. Germline trimming cut 6 bases from V and 5 bases from J; bases unmatched to any gene: 6. Germline CDR1 is MNHNS and CDR2 is SASEGT. This CDR3 spans 14 amino acids. The CDR3 nucleotides read TGTGCCAGCAGGAGCGGGGGACACCACAATGAGCAGTTCTTC. Its translation: CASRSGGHHNEQFF.

This clonotype was recorded at least ten times. The chain is built from TRBV15 and TRBJ2-1; 7 positions agree with TRBD1. This CDR3 has 15 residues. Germline V CDR1 and CDR2: LNHNV, YYDKDF (reference sequence). Trimming cost V 5 bases and J 3 bases; bases outside gene matches: 7. CDR3 region: CATSFRGNYYNEQFF. In nucleotides, the CDR3 is TGTGCCACCAGCTTCAGGGGGAATTACTACAATGAGCAGTTCTTC.

V is TRBV3-1 and J is TRBJ2-1; D remains unclear. V lost 0 bases to trimming and J lost 7 bases, with 10 bases between them. Germline V gene lookup returns CDR1 LGHDT and CDR2 YNNKEL (reference sequence). CDR3 length: 14 residues. The CDR3 nucleotides are TGTGCCAGCAGCCAAGATAATTTTGGGAATGAGCAGTTCTTC. This gives the protein CASSQDNFGNEQFF.

The chain has TRBV7-2 and TRBJ2-3, with 10 nucleotides matching TRBD2. Unmatched junction bases numbered 10, after V lost 5 bases and J lost 2 bases. In germline, CDR1 is SGHTA, CDR2 FQGNSA. The CDR3 consists of 17 residues. The CDR3 spells CASSRPTSGASTDTQYF. The CDR3 nucleotides are TGTGCCAGCAGCCGTCCAACTAGCGGGGCGTCCACAGATACGCAGTATTTT.

This clonotype was counted only a few times. V is TRBV6-1 and J is TRBJ2-3; 11 bases align to TRBD2. Looked up from germline, CDR1 is MNHNS and CDR2 is SASEGT. J was trimmed by 4 bases and V by 5 bases; bases with no gene match: 11. The CDR3 runs 17 residues. CDR3 nucleotides: TGTGCCAGCAGTCCACATAGCGGGGGGGCCATGGCAGATACGCAGTATTTT. Translating it yields CASSPHSGGAMADTQYF.

This clonotype was detected a few times. The chain links TRBV29-1 to TRBJ1-2; D is possibly TRBD1 (6 bases). V lost 6 bases, J lost 6 bases, and 14 bases lay in between. This CDR3 is 12 amino acids long. Germline CDR1 SQVTM, CDR2 ANQGSEA. The chain's CDR3 is CSVARGGDGYTF. CDR3 sequence (DNA): TGCAGCGTCGCGAGGGGGGGAGATGGCTACACCTTC.

The chain joins TRBV5-1 to TRBJ1-1; no definite D call. This CDR3 spans 13 amino acids. Germline CDR1 and CDR2: SGHRS and YFSETQ. V was trimmed by 4 bases and J by 0 bases, leaving 7 bases between them. The CDR3 DNA reads TGCGCCAGCAGCAACACGATGAACACTGAAGCTTTCTTT. Encoded protein: CASSNTMNTEAFF. The whole variable domain, remainder taken from reference TRBV5-1 and TRBJ1-1, is KAGVTQTPRYLIKTRGQQVTLSCSPISGHRSVSWYQQTPGQGLQFLFEYFSETQRNKGNFPGRFSGRQFSNSRSEMNVSTLELGDSALYLCASSNTMNTEAFFGQGTRLTVV.

In its sample, this clonotype was seen once. This sequence joins TRBV15 and TRBJ2-5; maybe TRBD2 (6 bases). The length of the CDR3 is 16 residues. CDR1 is LNHNV, CDR2 YYDKDF, per germline (reference sequence). Trimming took 0 bases from V and 5 from J, leaving 16 bases between them. The CDR3 protein is CATSRDLASGRETQYF. The CDR3 bases are TGTGCCACCAGCAGAGATCTCGCTTCAGGGAGGGAGACCCAGTACTTC.

This clonotype was counted ten times or more. This sequence joins TRBV27 and TRBJ1-5; D is undetermined. The V end was cut by 4 bases, the J end by 0 bases, with 4 bases between. Germline values: CDR1 MNHEY, CDR2 SMNVEV (reference sequence). The CDR3 has 13 residues. The DNA of the CDR3 is TGTGCCAGCAGTTCTTATAGCAATCAGCCCCAGCATTTT. Translation: CASSSYSNQPQHF.

The rearrangement joins TRBV3-1 to TRBJ2-5; no clear D gene. Looked up from germline, CDR1 is LGHDT and CDR2 is YNNKEL (reference sequence). The CDR3 is made up of 12 amino acids. V shed 5 bases and J shed 3 bases, with 7 bases lying between them. CDR3 nucleotides: TGTGCCAGCAGCAAATATAAAGAGACCCAGTACTTC. This codes for CASSKYKETQYF.

V and J are TRBV20-1 and TRBJ2-5; D gene unclear. The CDR3 length is 13 residues. Germline-derived CDR1 and CDR2 are DFQATT and SNEGSKA (reference sequence). With 5 bases removed from V and 5 bases from J, the gap between germline ends came to 15 bases. The CDR3 here is CSASFVGWETQYF. The CDR3 nucleotides read TGCAGTGCTTCGTTTGTCGGGTGGGAGACCCAGTACTTC.

This clonotype was counted between two and nine times. The chain joins TRBV29-1 to TRBJ2-3, with D uncertain. The CDR3 is 13 amino acids. Germline assignment: CDR1 SQVTM and CDR2 ANQGSEA. Between the trimmed V and J ends, which lost 3 bases and 0 bases, there was a span of 7 bases. CDR3 in DNA: TGCAGCGTTGAGGGTAGAAGCACAGATACGCAGTATTTT. Amino acids: CSVEGRSTDTQYF.

There are a few counts of this clonotype. The gene calls are TRBV7-9 and TRBJ2-3; unclear D gene. Between the trimmed V and J ends, which lost 1 base and 0 bases, there was a span of 11 bases. Germline loops: CDR1 SEHNR, CDR2 FQNEAQ (reference sequence). This CDR3 has 16 residues. DNA for the CDR3: TGTGCCAGCAGCTTAGAGGCGATGTCTAGCACAGATACGCAGTATTTT. Its protein is CASSLEAMSSTDTQYF.

This clonotype was seen only a few times. CDR3 DNA sequence: TGCAGTGCGCTCGAGACAGGGGGGGCTTACAATGAGCAGTTCTTC. Translation gives CSALETGGAYNEQFF. This chain joins TRBV20-1 and TRBJ2-1; TRBD1 agrees at 9 bases. CDR1 and CDR2 from the germline V gene are DFQATT and SNEGSKA (reference sequence). The CDR3 has 15 residues. V gave up 6 bases and J gave up 4 bases; unmatched junction bases: 10.

To note about this clonotype: Just one base apart from a much larger clone, this may be a read error. The gene calls are TRBV28 and TRBJ2-1, with 8 bases identical to TRBD1. CDR1 is MDHEN, CDR2 SYDVKM, per germline. The CDR3 extends over 15 amino acids. CDR3 amino acids: CANSSGGDRIPPQFF. CDR3 sequence (DNA): TGTGCCAACAGTTCCGGAGGGGACAGGATCCCCCCCCAGTTCTTC.

This clonotype was counted at least ten times. The chain combines TRBV12-3 or TRBV12-4 with TRBJ1-1, with D possibly being TRBD1 (5 bases). The CDR3 extends over 14 amino acids. The V end lost 3 bases, the J end lost 1 base, and 9 bases lay between the germline ends. CDR3 bases: TGTGCCAGCAGTTTCGAGGGGAGGAACACTGAAGCTTTCTTT. Amino acid sequence: CASSFEGRNTEAFF.

This clonotype was found a few times. The chain employs TRBV5-1 and TRBJ2-5; 8 bases map to TRBD1. There are 17 residues in the CDR3. Germline V gives CDR1 SGHRS, CDR2 YFSETQ. Trimming cost V 0 bases and J 4 bases; bases outside gene matches: 11. CDR3 in amino acids: CASSLGQRQGIGETQYF. Here the CDR3 DNA reads TGCGCCAGCAGCTTGGGTCAGCGACAGGGGATCGGAGAGACCCAGTACTTC.

As DNA, the CDR3 is TGTGCCTCAAGGGACCGACAAGATACGCAGTATTTT. It is translated as CASRDRQDTQYF. The chain links TRBV10-3 to TRBJ2-3; possibly TRBD1 or TRBD2 for D (5 bases each). Germline assignment: CDR1 ENHRY and CDR2 SYGVKD. V dropped 11 bases and J dropped 5 bases, with 14 bases sitting between them. This CDR3 is 12 amino acids long.

The sample holds a few counts of this clonotype. The J gene is TRBJ2-7, the V gene TRBV4-2; D ambiguous. The V gene's germline CDR1 is LGHNA and CDR2 YNFKEQ. This CDR3 comprises 14 residues. V lost 0 bases and J lost 6, with 12 bases in between. CDR3 sequence (DNA): TGTGCCAGCAGCCAAGAAAACGACTCATCCGAGCAGTACTTC. This sequence encodes CASSQENDSSEQYF.

The sample holds many counts of this clonotype. The chain joins TRBV12-3 or TRBV12-4 to TRBJ2-7, with D tentatively TRBD2 (6 bases). Trimming removed 3 bases at V and 2 bases at J, with 8 bases between. This CDR3 spans 13 amino acids. This CDR3 is CASSFSGTYEQYF. CDR3 nucleotides: TGTGCCAGCAGTTTTAGCGGAACCTACGAGCAGTACTTC.

This clonotype was detected only a few times. This chain joins TRBV10-3 and TRBJ2-1; D remains unclear. The germline gives CDR1 ENHRY, CDR2 SYGVKD. The CDR3 is 11 amino acids. Trimming took 6 bases from V and 7 from J, leaving 7 bases between them. The CDR3 is CAIRGPNEQFF. Here the CDR3 DNA reads TGTGCCATCAGAGGGCCGAATGAGCAGTTCTTC.

The rearrangement links TRBV10-2 to TRBJ1-1, with unresolved D. Germline CDR1 WSHSY, CDR2 SAAADI. The V gene lost 5 bases and the J gene lost 3 bases, with 10 bases spanning the gap. CDR3 size: 13 residues. CDR3 protein: CASSIIVYTEAFF. The CDR3 DNA is TGCGCCAGCAGTATAATAGTGTACACTGAAGCTTTCTTT.

Notes on this clonotype: At one end, the junction sequence differs from germline, possibly due to a read error. This chain joins TRBV5-5 and TRBJ2-2; 8 bases are shared with TRBD2. The CDR3 loop spans 19 amino acids. Germline V CDR1 and CDR2: SGHKS, YYEKEE (reference sequence). The DNA for the CDR3 is TGTGCCAGCAGGTTGGCAGAGGGAGCGGGAGATATCTCCACCGGGGAGCTGTTTTTT. Residues: CASRLAEGAGDISTGELFF.

Many counts were recorded for this clonotype. The rearrangement uses TRBV20-1 and TRBJ2-3; 8 bases align to TRBD2. Germline V CDR1 and CDR2: DFQATT, SNEGSKA (reference sequence). Losses at the gene ends were 3 bases for V and 1 base for J; bases not matched to a gene: 0. The CDR3 extends over 13 amino acids. The CDR3, as DNA: TGCAGTGCTAGCGGGGGGGGCACAGATACGCAGTATTTT. It yields the protein CSASGGGTDTQYF.

This rearrangement joins TRBV5-4 to TRBJ2-1; D unresolved. Trimming stripped 0 bases from V and 10 bases from J, with 11 bases between. The CDR3 contains 13 residues. The germline gives CDR1 SGHNT, CDR2 YYREEE (reference sequence). This CDR3 reads CASSLDVRWEQFF. CDR3 sequence (DNA): TGTGCCAGCAGCTTGGACGTTAGGTGGGAGCAGTTCTTC.

There are a few counts of this clonotype. The V gene is TRBV3-1, the J gene TRBJ1-5, with a weak D call TRBD1 (5 bases). The CDR3 extends over 15 amino acids. Trimming removed 1 base at V and 3 bases at J, with 10 bases between. Germline loops: CDR1 LGHDT, CDR2 YNNKEL (reference sequence). CDR3 in amino acids: CASSQGIRDNQPQHF. DNA for the CDR3: TGTGCCAGCAGCCAAGGAATCAGGGACAATCAGCCCCAGCATTTT. The variable domain in full, with the rest retrieved from reference TRBV3-1 and TRBJ1-5, is DTAVSQTPKYLVTQMGNDKSIKCEQNLGHDTMYWYKQDSKKFLKIMFSYNNKELIINETVPNRFSPKSPDKAHLNLHINSLELGDSAVYFCASSQGIRDNQPQHFGDGTRLSIL.

V and J are TRBV21-1 and TRBJ2-1; whether TRBD1, the table's D call, matches the DNA was not checked. TRBV21-1 is annotated as a pseudogene. This CDR3 comprises 15 residues. The CDR3 protein is CASSRTPSPYNEQFF. The CDR3 region has the DNA TGTGCCAGCAGCAGGACCCCCAGCCCCTACAATGAGCAGTTCTTC.